The rows below give T cell receptor beta chains drawn from one sample of a study of CD8 T cells in Susac syndrome. One entry per CDR3 protein, called by TCRdb with MiXCR from the immunoSEQ multiplex PCR reads. Of 200,000 to 250,000 distinct CDR3 sequences in the sample, 92% are singletons; the top ten hold roughly 0.13%. The sample consisted of CD8+ T cells from PBMCs. All receptors derive from a human donor with multiple sclerosis. The CDR3 runs from the conserved cysteine through the conserved F or W. A D gene is named only where the DNA matches it firmly. Clone size is not always given. Where it is, it says once, few, many or a class for expanded clones.

CDR3 length: 15; J gene: TRBJ1-5; V gene: TRBV19; D gene: NA; clone size: NA; CDR3 protein: CASISWGDDNQPQHF; CDR3 DNA: TGTGCCAGTATTTCCTGGGGGGATGACAATCAGCCCCAGCATTTT
CDR3 length: 12; J gene: TRBJ2-7; V gene: TRBV4-2; D gene: TRBD1; clone size: few; CDR3 protein: CASGPGGYEQYF; CDR3 DNA: TGTGCCAGCGGTCCAGGGGGATACGAGCAGTACTTC
CDR3 length: 17; J gene: TRBJ2-7; V gene: TRBV5-6; D gene: TRBD1; clone size: NA; CDR3 protein: CASSSLNPWTGSYEQYF; CDR3 DNA: TGTGCCAGCAGCTCATTAAACCCCTGGACAGGGAGCTACGAGCAGTACTTC
CDR3 length: 13; J gene: TRBJ2-1; V gene: TRBV5-1; D gene: NA; clone size: NA; CDR3 protein: CASSLVGTDEQFF; CDR3 DNA: TGCGCCAGCAGCTTGGTAGGGACCGATGAGCAGTTCTTC
CDR3 length: 13; J gene: TRBJ1-1; V gene: TRBV15; D gene: TRBD1; clone size: NA; CDR3 protein: CATSGTGVAEAFF; CDR3 DNA: TGTGCCACCAGCGGGACAGGGGTGGCTGAAGCTTTCTTT
CDR3 length: 14; J gene: TRBJ1-2; V gene: TRBV7-9; D gene: NA; clone size: NA; CDR3 protein: CASSLGGSGYGYTF; CDR3 DNA: TGTGCCAGCAGCTTAGGGGGCTCCGGCTATGGCTACACCTTC
CDR3 length: 12; J gene: TRBJ2-2; V gene: TRBV27; D gene: NA; clone size: NA; CDR3 protein: CASTPLSGELFF; CDR3 DNA: TGTGCCAGCACCCCTTTATCCGGGGAGCTGTTTTTT
CDR3 length: 14; J gene: TRBJ1-1; V gene: TRBV6-5; D gene: NA; clone size: once; CDR3 protein: CASSYSGRNTEAFF; CDR3 DNA: TGTGCCAGCAGTTACTCAGGGAGGAACACTGAAGCTTTCTTT
CDR3 length: 17; J gene: TRBJ2-5; V gene: TRBV10-3; D gene: NA; clone size: NA; CDR3 protein: CAISGQARGSSQETQYF; CDR3 DNA: TGTGCCATCAGTGGACAGGCCCGTGGCTCGTCCCAAGAGACCCAGTACTTC
CDR3 length: 15; J gene: TRBJ2-1; V gene: TRBV9; D gene: NA; clone size: NA; CDR3 protein: CASSTPRAANNEQFF; CDR3 DNA: TGTGCCAGCAGCACCCCCAGAGCGGCCAACAATGAGCAGTTCTTC
CDR3 length: 16; J gene: TRBJ2-3; V gene: TRBV30; D gene: TRBD2; clone size: NA; CDR3 protein: CAWSGETSGSTDTQYF; CDR3 DNA: TGTGCCTGGAGTGGGGAGACTAGCGGGTCCACAGATACGCAGTATTTT
CDR3 length: 17; J gene: TRBJ2-7; V gene: TRBV15; D gene: NA; clone size: NA; CDR3 protein: CATSRSPNPGNSYEQYF; CDR3 DNA: TGTGCCACCAGCAGATCCCCCAACCCGGGAAATTCCTACGAGCAGTACTTC
CDR3 length: 14; J gene: TRBJ2-5; V gene: TRBV12-3/TRBV12-4; D gene: NA; clone size: few; CDR3 protein: CASSLDRGLETQYF; CDR3 DNA: TGTGCCAGCAGTTTGGATCGGGGTCTGGAGACCCAGTACTTC
CDR3 length: 15; J gene: TRBJ1-1; V gene: TRBV19; D gene: NA; clone size: NA; CDR3 protein: CASSITYGLNTEAFF; CDR3 DNA: TGTGCCAGTAGTATTACCTACGGCCTGAACACTGAAGCTTTCTTT
CDR3 length: 15; J gene: TRBJ2-1; V gene: TRBV7-3; D gene: TRBD2; clone size: NA; CDR3 protein: CASSEAGGPGNEQFF; CDR3 DNA: TGTGCCAGCAGCGAAGCGGGAGGGCCGGGCAATGAGCAGTTCTTC
CDR3 length: 15; J gene: TRBJ2-1; V gene: TRBV9; D gene: TRBD2; clone size: NA; CDR3 protein: CASSEGLAGARGQFF; CDR3 DNA: TGTGCCAGCAGCGAAGGACTAGCGGGGGCCCGCGGGCAGTTCTTC
CDR3 length: 17; J gene: TRBJ2-5; V gene: TRBV9; D gene: TRBD1; clone size: NA; CDR3 protein: CASSAVGTGQYQETQYF; CDR3 DNA: TGTGCCAGCAGCGCCGTAGGGACAGGCCAGTACCAAGAGACCCAGTACTTC
CDR3 length: 11; J gene: TRBJ2-1; V gene: TRBV2; D gene: NA; clone size: NA; CDR3 protein: CASSGGDEQFF; CDR3 DNA: TGTGCCAGCAGTGGAGGGGATGAGCAGTTCTTC
CDR3 length: 15; J gene: TRBJ2-2; V gene: TRBV24-1; D gene: NA; clone size: NA; CDR3 protein: CATSDFPRTTGELFF; CDR3 DNA: TGTGCCACCAGTGATTTCCCAAGGACCACCGGGGAGCTGTTTTTT
CDR3 length: 12; J gene: TRBJ1-2; V gene: TRBV9; D gene: NA; clone size: NA; CDR3 protein: CASFGGRYGYTF; CDR3 DNA: TGTGCCAGCTTCGGGGGGCGGTATGGCTACACCTTC
CDR3 length: 14; J gene: TRBJ1-6; V gene: TRBV25-1; D gene: TRBD1; clone size: NA; CDR3 protein: CASSRTGGSSPPHF; CDR3 DNA: TGTGCCAGCAGTCGGACAGGGGGAAGCTCACCCCCCCACTTT
CDR3 length: 13; J gene: TRBJ1-2; V gene: TRBV7-9; D gene: NA; clone size: NA; CDR3 protein: CASSLVQAYGYTF; CDR3 DNA: TGTGCCAGCAGCTTAGTGCAGGCCTATGGCTACACCTTC
CDR3 length: 13; J gene: TRBJ2-7; V gene: TRBV29-1; D gene: NA; clone size: NA; CDR3 protein: CSVVLEGAYEQYF; CDR3 DNA: TGCAGCGTTGTGCTAGAAGGGGCCTACGAGCAGTACTTC
CDR3 length: 13; J gene: TRBJ2-1; V gene: TRBV12-3/TRBV12-4; D gene: NA; clone size: NA; CDR3 protein: CASSWVAPNEQFF; CDR3 DNA: TGTGCCAGCAGTTGGGTAGCCCCCAATGAGCAGTTCTTC
CDR3 length: 14; J gene: TRBJ2-7; V gene: TRBV30; D gene: NA; clone size: NA; CDR3 protein: CAWTSGFVVREQYF; CDR3 DNA: TGTGCCTGGACCTCAGGGTTCGTCGTTCGCGAGCAGTACTTC
CDR3 length: 11; J gene: TRBJ1-2; V gene: TRBV7-9; D gene: NA; clone size: NA; CDR3 protein: CASSPVYGYTF; CDR3 DNA: TGTGCCAGCAGCCCCGTTTATGGCTACACCTTC
CDR3 length: 17; J gene: TRBJ2-3; V gene: TRBV6-5; D gene: NA; clone size: NA; CDR3 protein: CASSYSTVESSTDTQYF; CDR3 DNA: TGTGCCAGCAGTTACTCGACGGTGGAGTCGAGCACAGATACGCAGTATTTT
CDR3 length: 22; J gene: TRBJ2-3; V gene: TRBV6-2/TRBV6-3; D gene: NA; clone size: NA; CDR3 protein: CASSYPTSSDGTQYISTDTQYF; CDR3 DNA: TGTGCCAGCAGTTACCCAACCTCCTCCGATGGCACACAATACATTAGCACAGATACGCAGTATTTT
CDR3 length: 17; J gene: TRBJ2-1; V gene: TRBV19; D gene: TRBD1; clone size: NA; CDR3 protein: CASSHGSSTGSYNEQFF; CDR3 DNA: TGTGCCAGTAGTCATGGATCCTCGACAGGGTCCTACAATGAGCAGTTCTTC
CDR3 length: 16; J gene: TRBJ2-7; V gene: TRBV7-9; D gene: TRBD2; clone size: NA; CDR3 protein: CASSPKLAGVRYEQYF; CDR3 DNA: TGTGCCAGCAGCCCGAAACTAGCGGGGGTACGATACGAGCAGTACTTC
CDR3 length: 18; J gene: TRBJ1-5; V gene: TRBV20-1; D gene: TRBD1; clone size: NA; CDR3 protein: CSARDTMGDRLTNQPQHF; CDR3 DNA: TGCAGTGCTAGAGATACGATGGGGGACAGGCTGACGAATCAGCCCCAGCATTTT
CDR3 length: 17; J gene: TRBJ2-3; V gene: TRBV7-2; D gene: TRBD2; clone size: NA; CDR3 protein: CASSFFTGGLGTDTQYF; CDR3 DNA: TGTGCCAGCAGCTTCTTTACGGGAGGTTTGGGCACAGATACGCAGTATTTT
CDR3 length: 14; J gene: TRBJ1-1; V gene: TRBV19; D gene: NA; clone size: few; CDR3 protein: CASSIGTLNTEAFF; CDR3 DNA: TGTGCCAGTAGTATTGGGACATTGAACACTGAAGCTTTCTTT
CDR3 length: 13; J gene: TRBJ1-2; V gene: TRBV7-3; D gene: NA; clone size: NA; CDR3 protein: CASSLLGGFGYTF; CDR3 DNA: TGTGCCAGCAGCCTCCTCGGGGGTTTCGGCTACACCTTC
CDR3 length: 13; J gene: TRBJ1-2; V gene: TRBV29-1; D gene: NA; clone size: NA; CDR3 protein: CSVPRARDYGYTF; CDR3 DNA: TGCAGCGTTCCCCGGGCCAGGGACTATGGCTACACCTTC
CDR3 length: 15; J gene: TRBJ2-7; V gene: TRBV27; D gene: NA; clone size: NA; CDR3 protein: CASSKRGGWSYEQYF; CDR3 DNA: TGTGCCAGCAGCAAGAGGGGGGGTTGGTCCTACGAGCAGTACTTC
CDR3 length: 16; J gene: TRBJ2-1; V gene: TRBV9; D gene: NA; clone size: NA; CDR3 protein: CASSVPPVVSYNEQFF; CDR3 DNA: TGTGCCAGCAGCGTCCCTCCGGTAGTCTCCTACAATGAGCAGTTCTTC
CDR3 length: 17; J gene: TRBJ2-3; V gene: TRBV4-3; D gene: TRBD2; clone size: NA; CDR3 protein: CASSQEDVAGVPDTQYF; CDR3 DNA: TGCGCCAGCAGCCAAGAGGATGTAGCGGGAGTTCCAGATACGCAGTATTTT
CDR3 length: 15; J gene: TRBJ2-3; V gene: TRBV13; D gene: TRBD1; clone size: NA; CDR3 protein: CASSPQRGPRDTQYF; CDR3 DNA: TGTGCCAGCAGCCCCCAAAGGGGGCCTAGGGATACGCAGTATTTT
CDR3 length: 17; J gene: TRBJ2-7; V gene: TRBV11-2; D gene: NA; clone size: once; CDR3 protein: CASSPGPALGVGYEQYF; CDR3 DNA: TGTGCCAGCAGCCCTGGTCCCGCTCTGGGGGTCGGGTACGAGCAGTACTTC
CDR3 length: 16; J gene: TRBJ2-1; V gene: TRBV4-1; D gene: TRBD2; clone size: NA; CDR3 protein: CASSQFGGRAFNEQFF; CDR3 DNA: TGCGCCAGCAGCCAATTTGGCGGGAGGGCCTTCAATGAGCAGTTCTTC
CDR3 length: 12; J gene: TRBJ1-1; V gene: TRBV12-3/TRBV12-4; D gene: NA; clone size: NA; CDR3 protein: CASSLMVTEAFF; CDR3 DNA: TGTGCCAGCAGTTTAATGGTAACTGAAGCTTTCTTT
CDR3 length: 14; J gene: TRBJ2-1; V gene: TRBV27; D gene: NA; clone size: NA; CDR3 protein: CASSSLLANNEQFF; CDR3 DNA: TGTGCCAGCAGTTCCCTTCTAGCGAACAATGAGCAGTTCTTC
CDR3 length: 14; J gene: TRBJ2-3; V gene: TRBV30; D gene: TRBD2; clone size: NA; CDR3 protein: CAWSWGLAGDTQYF; CDR3 DNA: TGTGCCTGGAGTTGGGGACTAGCGGGAGATACGCAGTATTTT
CDR3 length: 16; J gene: TRBJ1-1; V gene: TRBV14; D gene: NA; clone size: NA; CDR3 protein: CASSLAGGFMNTEAFF; CDR3 DNA: TGTGCCAGCAGCTTGGCGGGGGGTTTCATGAACACTGAAGCTTTCTTT
CDR3 length: 18; J gene: TRBJ2-1; V gene: TRBV27; D gene: NA; clone size: NA; CDR3 protein: CASSLQGPARSSYNEQFF; CDR3 DNA: TGTGCCAGCAGTTTACAAGGCCCGGCGCGGAGCTCCTACAATGAGCAGTTCTTC